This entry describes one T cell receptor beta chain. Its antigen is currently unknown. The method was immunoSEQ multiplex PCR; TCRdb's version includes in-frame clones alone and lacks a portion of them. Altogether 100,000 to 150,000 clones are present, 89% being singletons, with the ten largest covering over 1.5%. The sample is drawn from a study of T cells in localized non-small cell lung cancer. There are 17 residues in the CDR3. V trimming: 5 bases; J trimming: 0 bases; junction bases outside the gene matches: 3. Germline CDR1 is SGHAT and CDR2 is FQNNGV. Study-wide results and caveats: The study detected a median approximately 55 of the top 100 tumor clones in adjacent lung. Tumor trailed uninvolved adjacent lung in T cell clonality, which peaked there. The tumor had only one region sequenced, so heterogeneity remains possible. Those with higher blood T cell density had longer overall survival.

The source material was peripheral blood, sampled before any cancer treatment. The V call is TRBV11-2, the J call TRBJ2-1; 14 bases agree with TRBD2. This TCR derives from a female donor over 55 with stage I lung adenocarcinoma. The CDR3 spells CASSPGTSGSSYNEQFF. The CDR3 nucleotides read TGTGCCAGCAGCCCCGGGACTAGCGGGAGCTCCTACAATGAGCAGTTCTTC. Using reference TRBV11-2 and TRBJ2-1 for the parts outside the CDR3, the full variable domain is EAGVAQSPRYKIIEKRQSVAFWCNPISGHATLYWYQQILGQGPKLLIQFQNNGVVDDSQLPKDRFSAERLKGVDSTLKIQPAKLEDSAVYLCASSPGTSGSSYNEQFFGPGTRLTVL.